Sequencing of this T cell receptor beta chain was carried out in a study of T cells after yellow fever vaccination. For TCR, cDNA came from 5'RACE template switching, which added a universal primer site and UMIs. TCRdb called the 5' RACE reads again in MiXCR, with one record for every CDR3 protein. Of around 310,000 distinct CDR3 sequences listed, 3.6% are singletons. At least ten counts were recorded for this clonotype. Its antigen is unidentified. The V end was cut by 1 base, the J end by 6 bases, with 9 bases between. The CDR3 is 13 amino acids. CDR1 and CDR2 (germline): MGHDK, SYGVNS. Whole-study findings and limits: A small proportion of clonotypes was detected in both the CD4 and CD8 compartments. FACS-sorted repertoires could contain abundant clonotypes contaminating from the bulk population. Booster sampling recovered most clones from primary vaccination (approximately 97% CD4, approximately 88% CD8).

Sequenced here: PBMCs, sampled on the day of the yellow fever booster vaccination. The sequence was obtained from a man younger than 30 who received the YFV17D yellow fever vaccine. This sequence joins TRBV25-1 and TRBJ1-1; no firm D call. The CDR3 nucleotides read TGTGCCAGCAGTGAATCGGCCTCCGCTGAAGCTTTCTTT. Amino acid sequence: CASSESASAEAFF.